This T cell receptor beta chain was identified in a study of T-cell memory formation after mild COVID-19. Whole-study findings and limits: That cross-reactive memory joined was suggested by some responding clones appearing in pre-infection memory.

Details on this clonotype: No antigen is known for it.

5'RACE with constant-segment primers built TCRalpha and TCRbeta cDNA libraries with UMIs. One entry per CDR3 protein results from TCRdb running MiXCR on the 5' RACE reads. The repertoire holds approximately 290,000 distinct CDR3 sequences, with roughly 15% as singletons. V shed 10 bases and J shed 1 base, with 10 bases lying between them. CDR3 length equals 12 residues. CDR1 is MDHEN, CDR2 SYDVKM, per germline. This chain connects TRBV28 to TRBJ1-1; D ambiguous. The receptor's source is a man between 18 and 35 years old who had mild COVID-19 (a few samples of this study predate the infection). Cell type and time point are not known. Source material: PBMCs or a T cell subset sorted from them (not recorded which). CDR3: CATQVWNTEAFF. In DNA, the CDR3 is TGTGCCACCCAAGTGTGGAACACTGAAGCTTTCTTT.